This passage covers 30 T cell receptor beta chains from one sample sequenced in a study of vaccination and CD4 T cells after COVID-19 (dated by TCRdb to 2021 to 2024). Library creation used PCR. Sequenced on an Illumina iSeq 100. TCR sequencing of DNA from cultured CD4+ T cells used the Oncomine TCR Beta short-read assay at the Johns Hopkins FTIC core. TCRdb trimmed the raw reads at Q25, called clones with MiXCR and kept productive beta chains. Each entry merges the rows of one CDR3 protein and shows their most common DNA and genes. The sample yields just over 3,000 distinct CDR3 sequences; under 30% were counted once. The ten top clones hold roughly a fifth of the sample. Explained via the paper, the treatment or condition label denotes: roughly ten-day PBMC culture with coronavirus spike peptide pools or control peptides (ViraFEST assay). These receptors' antigens are unknown. The material sequenced was CD4+ T cells from blood, cultured in vitro, taken after SARS-CoV-2 vaccination. The receptors here all came from a human donor who had recovered from COVID-19.

This clonotype showed up just a few times. This chain uses TRBV19 with TRBJ2-7; the D gene is possibly TRBD1 (5 bases). This CDR3 has 13 residues. From germline, CDR1 is LNHDA and CDR2 SQIVND (reference sequence). V was cut by 5 bases and J by 4 bases, with 12 bases left in between. CDR3 residues: CASSDRQGYEQYF. CDR3 in DNA: TGTGCCAGTAGTGACCGGCAGGGTTACGAGCAGTACTTC.

A few counts support this clonotype. The genes are TRBV4-1 and TRBJ1-2; possible D gene TRBD1, 5 bases. The germline V gene encodes CDR1 MGHRA and CDR2 YSYEKL. The CDR3 runs to 13 residues. V was shortened by 3 bases and J by 3 bases, with 8 bases between the two germline ends. As DNA, the CDR3 is TGCGCCAGCAGCCAGACAGAGGACTATGGCTACACCTTC. This sequence encodes CASSQTEDYGYTF.

The J gene is TRBJ2-7, the V gene TRBV20-1; 8 bases match TRBD2. Germline lookup yields CDR1 DFQATT and CDR2 SNEGSKA (reference sequence). V lost 0 bases, J lost 0 bases, and 7 bases stayed unmatched. The CDR3 loop spans 16 amino acids. In nucleotides, the CDR3 is TGCAGTGCTAGAGATTCAAGCGGGGGTTTCTCCTACGAGCAGTACTTC. Residues: CSARDSSGGFSYEQYF.

This clonotype was counted only a few times. The chain couples TRBV4-3 to TRBJ1-1; no firm D call. V was shortened by 0 bases and J by 5 bases, with 10 bases between the two germline ends. Germline CDR1 LGHNA, CDR2 YSLEER. The CDR3 runs 14 residues. The CDR3 here is CASSQDGIGTEAFF. CDR3 coding DNA: TGCGCCAGCAGCCAAGATGGGATAGGGACTGAAGCTTTCTTT.

This clonotype is labeled as medium-sized. The CDR3, as DNA: TGTGCCAGCAGCGGATCCTCAGGGCCCCACTACGAGCAGTACTTC. Amino acids: CASSGSSGPHYEQYF. V and J are TRBV12-3 or TRBV12-4 and TRBJ2-7, with D possibly TRBD1 on 5 matching bases. V gave up 6 bases and J gave up 3 bases, with 18 bases separating them. CDR3 length equals 15 residues.

This clonotype came up a few times. The J gene is TRBJ2-7, the V gene TRBV19; 8 nucleotides align to TRBD1. Germline lookup yields CDR1 LNHDA and CDR2 SQIVND (reference sequence). Unmatched junction bases numbered 4, after V lost 4 bases and J lost 2 bases. The CDR3 is 14 residues long. The CDR3 reads CASSKGTGTYEQYF. The CDR3 DNA reads as TGTGCCAGTAGTAAGGGGACAGGCACCTACGAGCAGTACTTC.

The rearrangement joins TRBV24-1 to TRBJ2-5; the match to TRBD1 covers 10 bases. V shed 1 base, J shed 1 base, and the junction held 11 bases outside the gene matches. The CDR3 is 19 amino acids. Germline V lookup: CDR1 KGHDR, CDR2 SFDVKD. The CDR3 nucleotides are TGTGCCACCAGTGATTTACCCTCGGGACAGGGGTTCGGCCAAGAGACCCAGTACTTC. Its protein product is CATSDLPSGQGFGQETQYF.

The J gene is TRBJ1-3, the V gene TRBV7-9, with D uncertain. This CDR3 comprises 14 residues. Between the trimmed V and J ends, which lost 1 base and 3 bases, there was a span of 7 bases. From germline, CDR1 is SEHNR and CDR2 FQNEAQ (reference sequence). CDR3 nucleotide sequence: TGTGCCAGCAGCTTAGACTCGGATGGAAACACCATATATTTT. Its translation is CASSLDSDGNTIYF.

V is TRBV19 and J is TRBJ1-2; 7 bases match TRBD1. The CDR3 loop spans 17 amino acids. Germline V lookup: CDR1 LNHDA, CDR2 SQIVND (reference sequence). Trimming removed 2 bases from V and 0 bases from J; junction bases left unmatched: 9. CDR3 loop: CASSITGQERPNYGYTF. In nucleotides, the CDR3 is TGTGCCAGTAGTATAACAGGACAGGAGCGACCTAACTATGGCTACACCTTC.

This chain joins TRBV19 and TRBJ1-1, with 10 bases fitting TRBD1. The germline CDR1 and CDR2 sequences are LNHDA and SQIVND (reference sequence). CDR3 length equals 15 residues. Trimming at V came to 6 bases and at J to 1 base, leaving 5 bases not matched to a gene. In DNA form, the CDR3 reads TGTGCCAGTAGCCCCCGGGACAGGGGGAACACTGAAGCTTTCTTT. Protein product: CASSPRDRGNTEAFF.

The chain uses TRBV19 and TRBJ2-7; possibly TRBD1 or TRBD2 for D (5 bases each). The CDR3 sequence is 12 residues long. V lost 4 bases and J lost 5, with 9 bases in between. The germline gives CDR1 LNHDA, CDR2 SQIVND (reference sequence). CDR3: CASSKSGHEQYF. CDR3 nucleotides: TGTGCCAGTAGTAAGTCGGGACACGAGCAGTACTTC.

This sequence joins TRBV20-1 and TRBJ2-7; D is ambiguous. Germline V gene lookup returns CDR1 DFQATT and CDR2 SNEGSKA (reference sequence). The V end was cut by 4 bases, the J end by 0 bases, with 7 bases between. The CDR3 extends over 12 amino acids. The CDR3 nucleotides are TGCAGTGCTACGGATTTCTCCTACGAGCAGTACTTC. This sequence encodes CSATDFSYEQYF.

This clonotype was observed a few times. The chain uses TRBV4-1 and TRBJ2-5; perhaps TRBD2 as D (5 bases). V shed 0 bases and J shed 7 bases, with 12 bases lying between them. Germline CDR1 MGHRA, CDR2 YSYEKL. The CDR3 totals 14 residues. The CDR3 spells CASSQEDGVGTQYF. In DNA, the CDR3 is TGCGCCAGCAGCCAAGAGGACGGGGTGGGGACCCAGTACTTC.

This clonotype was observed a few times. This chain links TRBV10-3 with TRBJ2-5, with D possibly being TRBD2 (6 bases). This CDR3 is 15 amino acids long. Germline loops: CDR1 ENHRY, CDR2 SYGVKD. The V end lost 1 base, the J end lost 4 bases, and 13 bases lay between the germline ends. CDR3 region: CAISEFSGLGETQYF. The CDR3, as DNA: TGTGCCATCAGTGAGTTTAGCGGTCTGGGAGAGACCCAGTACTTC.

The V gene is TRBV10-2, the J gene TRBJ2-1; 9 nucleotides align to TRBD1. CDR3 length: 13 amino acids. CDR1 and CDR2 (germline): WSHSY, SAAADI. Germline trimming cut 7 bases from V and 11 bases from J; bases unmatched to any gene: 9. This chain's CDR3 is CASIGTGLRKQFF. For the CDR3, the DNA is TGCGCCAGCATAGGGACAGGGTTAAGGAAGCAGTTCTTC.

The chain links TRBV27 to TRBJ1-2; D may be TRBD1 (5 bases). Trimming stripped 4 bases from V and 7 bases from J, with 13 bases between. The CDR3 consists of 13 residues. Germline CDR1 and CDR2: MNHEY and SMNVEV (reference sequence). The CDR3 nucleotides are TGTGCCAGCAGTTGGTCAGGGACGGGTGGCTACACCTTC. Encoded protein: CASSWSGTGGYTF.

This clonotype has a handful of counts. This chain links TRBV6-1 with TRBJ2-5; no clear D. The CDR3 covers 13 residues. Between the trimmed V and J ends, which lost 6 bases and 5 bases, there was a span of 13 bases. Germline values: CDR1 MNHNS, CDR2 SASEGT. CDR3 amino acids: CASRREVWETQYF. The CDR3 DNA reads as TGTGCCAGCAGAAGGGAAGTTTGGGAGACCCAGTACTTC.

The chain recombines TRBV6-1 with TRBJ2-7; 9 bases line up with TRBD1. Per the germline V gene, CDR1 is MNHNS and CDR2 is SASEGT. V lost 5 bases to trimming and J lost 0 bases; unmatched junction nucleotides: 2. The CDR3 extends over 14 amino acids. CDR3 nucleotides: TGTGCCAGCAGTAGGGACAGGGTCTCCTACGAGCAGTACTTC. The encoded protein is CASSRDRVSYEQYF.

V gene TRBV27 combines with J gene TRBJ1-2, with 8 bases identical to TRBD1. Trimming cost V 2 bases and J 8 bases; bases outside gene matches: 4. The CDR3 contains 13 residues. Germline lookup yields CDR1 MNHEY and CDR2 SMNVEV (reference sequence). DNA for the CDR3: TGTGCCAGCAGTTTACAGGGGGCGTGGGGCTACACCTTC. Residues: CASSLQGAWGYTF.

In this sample, this clonotype is medium-sized. V gene TRBV20-1 combines with J gene TRBJ2-7; 8 bases are shared with TRBD2. Unmatched junction bases numbered 4, after V lost 6 bases and J lost 3 bases. The CDR3 length is 12 residues. Germline CDR1 is DFQATT and CDR2 is SNEGSKA (reference sequence). The CDR3 loop reads CSARGGNYEQYF. CDR3 DNA: TGCAGTGCCCGGGGGGGCAACTACGAGCAGTACTTC.

Relative to its sample, this clonotype is medium-sized (0.01 to 0.1%). V usage is TRBV7-9 and J usage is TRBJ1-2, with D unclear. This CDR3 spans 15 amino acids. The V and J ends lost 1 base and 6 bases respectively, with 15 bases between them. Germline assignment: CDR1 SEHNR and CDR2 FQNEAQ (reference sequence). CDR3 in DNA: TGTGCCAGCAGCTTAGGCGTTGCGAGTGGGAATGGCTACACCTTC. Its protein product is CASSLGVASGNGYTF.

This clonotype qualifies as medium-sized. The chain carries TRBV7-9 and TRBJ1-5; D perhaps matches TRBD1 (5 bases). Germline-derived CDR1 and CDR2 are SEHNR and FQNEAQ (reference sequence). The V gene lost 0 bases and the J gene lost 0 bases, with 12 bases spanning the gap. This CDR3 contains 17 residues. CDR3 in amino acids: CASSLAGGPFSNQPQHF. CDR3 coding DNA: TGTGCCAGCAGCTTAGCGGGGGGACCTTTTAGCAATCAGCCCCAGCATTTT.

This clonotype has just a few counts. The rearrangement joins TRBV6-1 to TRBJ1-5; a possible D gene is TRBD1 (6 bases). CDR3 length: 12 amino acids. Trimming took off 6 bases at V and 8 bases at J, with 11 bases between the two ends. Germline CDR1 and CDR2: MNHNS and SASEGT. CDR3 bases: TGTGCCAGCAGCGAGGGGGGAAAGCCCCAGCATTTT. The encoded protein is CASSEGGKPQHF.

The V gene is TRBV9, the J gene TRBJ2-7; 8 nucleotides agree with TRBD1. The CDR3 is made up of 15 amino acids. Germline values: CDR1 SGDLS, CDR2 YYNGEE. Trimming took 2 bases from V and 3 from J; bases not matched to a gene: 7. In nucleotides, the CDR3 is TGTGCCAGCAGCGTTGCGACAGGGGTGAACTACGAGCAGTACTTC. Translation: CASSVATGVNYEQYF.

A few counts support this clonotype. V gene TRBV7-2 combines with J gene TRBJ2-3; the match to TRBD2 covers 10 bases. V trimming: 4 bases; J trimming: 6 bases; junction bases outside the gene matches: 4. This CDR3 comprises 14 residues. Germline V CDR1 and CDR2: SGHTA, FQGNSA. This chain's CDR3 is CASSSGLAVDTQYF. The CDR3 DNA reads as TGTGCCAGCAGCTCCGGACTAGCGGTTGATACGCAGTATTTT. The whole variable domain, filled in from reference TRBV7-2 and TRBJ2-3, reads GAGVSQSPSNKVTEKGKDVELRCDPISGHTALYWYRQSLGQGLEFLIYFQGNSAPDKSGLPSDRFSAERTGGSVSTLTIQRTQQEDSAVYLCASSSGLAVDTQYFGPGTRLTVL.

This rearrangement joins TRBV20-1 to TRBJ1-1; possible D gene TRBD1, 5 bases. The V gene lost 3 bases and the J gene lost 1 base, with 12 bases spanning the gap. Germline V CDR1 and CDR2: DFQATT, SNEGSKA (reference sequence). The CDR3 loop spans 14 amino acids. The CDR3 spells CSASRGESNTEAFF. In DNA, the CDR3 is TGCAGTGCTAGTCGGGGGGAATCGAACACTGAAGCTTTCTTT.

J is TRBJ1-2 and V is TRBV6-2 or TRBV6-3; D call uncertain. With 6 bases removed from V and 4 bases from J, the gap between germline ends came to 12 bases. The CDR3 contains 13 residues. Germline CDR1 MNHEY, CDR2 SVGEGT. CDR3 coding DNA: TGTGCCAGCAGACTTACAGTAAGCTATGGCTACACCTTC. This sequence encodes CASRLTVSYGYTF.

V and J are TRBV20-1 and TRBJ1-1, with 9 bases matching TRBD1. The V gene's germline CDR1 is DFQATT and CDR2 SNEGSKA (reference sequence). The V segment lost 0 bases and the J segment 0 bases; nucleotides outside the gene matches: 8. This CDR3 region has 17 residues. CDR3 sequence reads: CSARDPLDRGMNTEAFF. Written as DNA, the CDR3 is TGCAGTGCTAGAGATCCCCTAGACAGGGGGATGAACACTGAAGCTTTCTTT.

Relative to its sample, this clonotype is medium-sized. V gene TRBV5-1 combines with J gene TRBJ2-7; a weak D match, TRBD1 (5 bases). CDR3 length: 14 residues. Germline V gene lookup returns CDR1 SGHRS and CDR2 YFSETQ. Trimming stripped 4 bases from V and 3 bases from J, with 14 bases between. Here the CDR3 DNA reads TGCGCCAGCAGCCTCCAGGGTGGGTACTACGAGCAGTACTTC. It is translated as CASSLQGGYYEQYF.

This clonotype was counted a few times. The chain employs TRBV6-5 and TRBJ2-6; no clear D. Trimming removed 4 bases at V and 0 bases at J, with 13 bases between. This CDR3 has 17 residues. CDR1 is MNHEY, CDR2 SVGAGI, per germline. This CDR3 is CASSLQGLSSGANVLTF. The DNA of the CDR3 is TGTGCCAGCAGTTTACAAGGGCTCTCCTCTGGGGCCAACGTCCTGACTTTC.